The 24 T cell receptor beta chains below were found in one sample sequenced in a study of post-analysis software for immune sequencing data. Study results and caveats: Elevated frequency relative to controls characterized 4 or 5 TRBV segments in patients, TRBV5-6, TRBV5-1 and TRBV20-1 among them.

Carried by the TCR beta cDNA libraries were unique molecular identifiers. TCRdb reprocessed the PCR reads with MiXCR, giving one entry per CDR3 protein. The table lists roughly 430,000 distinct CDR3 sequences, about 40% of them singletons, with around 8% in the top ten. Their antigens are not known. Sequenced material: blood. Source of these receptors: a girl between 2 and 10 years old with multiple sclerosis.

V gene TRBV28 combines with J gene TRBJ2-7; tentatively, D is TRBD1 or TRBD2 (5 bases each). Germline V gene lookup returns CDR1 MDHEN and CDR2 SYDVKM. V shed 5 bases and J shed 7 bases, with 21 bases lying between them. CDR3 size: 15 residues. The CDR3 loop is CASSDTGTPNQEQYF. The DNA for the CDR3 is TGTGCCAGCAGTGATACCGGGACGCCTAATCAGGAGCAGTACTTC.

This chain's CDR3 is CASSGLPTGELFF. CDR3 nucleotide sequence: TGTGCCAGCAGTGGTCTGCCAACCGGGGAGCTGTTTTTT. This chain links TRBV2 with TRBJ2-2; D not certain. Germline CDR1 is SNHLY and CDR2 is FYNNEI. V was trimmed by 4 bases and J by 5 bases, leaving 8 bases between them. This CDR3 region has 13 residues.

This clonotype was seen only a few times. This chain connects TRBV6-1 to TRBJ1-5, with unresolved D. The germline gives CDR1 MNHNS, CDR2 SASEGT. The CDR3 has 14 residues. Trimming removed 6 bases at V and 3 bases at J, with 12 bases between. The CDR3 DNA follows: TGTGCCAGCAGCCTTTCAGATTACAATCAGCCCCAGCATTTT. Protein: CASSLSDYNQPQHF.

The chain has TRBV12-3 or TRBV12-4 and TRBJ1-5; no clear D gene. This CDR3 is 14 amino acids long. Trimming took 2 bases from V and 5 from J, leaving 10 bases between them. In DNA form, the CDR3 reads TGTGCCAGCAGTTTATTCGAGGGTGATCAGCCCCAGCATTTT. This sequence encodes CASSLFEGDQPQHF.

A few counts support this clonotype. This rearrangement joins TRBV12-3 or TRBV12-4 to TRBJ1-2, with TRBD1 identical over 9 bases. The CDR3 length is 14 residues. After removal of 5 bases from V and 4 bases from J, the junction contained 5 bases not matched to a gene. CDR3 in DNA: TGTGCCAGCAGTCCTCAGACAGGGGGCTATGGCTACACCTTC. Translation gives CASSPQTGGYGYTF.

This clonotype was recorded a few times. The gene calls are TRBV7-2 and TRBJ2-5; maybe TRBD1 (5 bases). This CDR3 has 15 amino acids. The V end was cut by 5 bases, the J end by 0 bases, with 13 bases between. Per germline, CDR1 SGHTA and CDR2 FQGNSA. The CDR3 reads CASSPNQGHQETQYF. The CDR3 DNA is TGTGCCAGCAGCCCCAACCAGGGTCACCAAGAGACCCAGTACTTC.

This sequence joins TRBV27 and TRBJ2-1, with 8 bases aligning to TRBD2. This CDR3 spans 14 amino acids. Germline CDR1 reads MNHEY; CDR2 reads SMNVEV (reference sequence). The junction had 7 bases not matched to a gene; V was cut back by 6 bases and J by 6 bases. CDR3 in amino acids: CASRPLAVFNEQFF. In DNA form, the CDR3 reads TGTGCCAGCAGGCCACTAGCGGTTTTCAATGAGCAGTTCTTC.

This clonotype was found once. One junction end disagrees with the germline gene, perhaps due to a read error. The CDR3 DNA follows: TGCGCCAGCAGCCAAGACGTAAAGGGGGACAATGAGCAGTCCTTC. Its translation: CASSQDVKGDNEQSF. V is TRBV4-3 and J is TRBJ2-1, with D possibly TRBD1 on 6 matching bases. Germline CDR1 reads LGHNA; CDR2 reads YSLEER. This CDR3 contains 15 residues.

This clonotype was seen only a few times. V is TRBV12-3 or TRBV12-4 and J is TRBJ2-3, with D perhaps being TRBD1 or TRBD2 (5 bases each). V dropped 5 bases and J dropped 1 base, with 10 bases sitting between them. CDR3 size: 14 residues. The CDR3 loop reads CASSPGRRTDTQYF. DNA for the CDR3: TGTGCCAGCAGTCCGGGACGGCGCACAGATACGCAGTATTTT.

CDR3 sequence (DNA): TGCAGCGTTAACAGGGGGCGGGTTAATGGCTACACCTTC. Its translation is CSVNRGRVNGYTF. The chain joins TRBV29-1 to TRBJ1-2; 9 bases align to TRBD1. CDR1 is SQVTM, CDR2 ANQGSEA, per germline. Unmatched junction bases numbered 7, after V lost 5 bases and J lost 6 bases. The CDR3 has 13 residues.

The V and J genes are TRBV29-1 and TRBJ1-2; perhaps TRBD1 as D (5 bases). The CDR3 runs to 16 residues. CDR1 and CDR2 from the germline V gene are SQVTM and ANQGSEA. The germline V and J ends were trimmed by 0 bases and 4 bases, with 18 bases remaining between them. CDR3 DNA: TGCAGCGTTGAAGATGAACGACCAGGGTCTTTCTATGGCTACACCTTC. Translation gives CSVEDERPGSFYGYTF.

The rearrangement uses TRBV6-5 and TRBJ1-2, with D possibly TRBD1 on 5 matching bases. Germline values: CDR1 MNHEY, CDR2 SVGAGI. Trimming stripped 2 bases from V and 5 bases from J, with 12 bases between. This CDR3 comprises 14 residues. DNA for the CDR3: TGTGCCAGCAGTTACAATGGGGGGAAGTATGGCTACACCTTC. It is translated as CASSYNGGKYGYTF.

This clonotype was seen a single time. V and J are TRBV6-1 and TRBJ1-5; 7 nucleotides match TRBD1. Per the germline V gene, CDR1 is MNHNS and CDR2 is SASEGT. This CDR3 is built from 16 residues. Losses at the gene ends were 8 bases for V and 2 bases for J; bases not matched to a gene: 12. CDR3 DNA: TGTGCCAGCTGTCAGAGGGGGCTGTTGGGCAATCAGCCCCAGCATTTT. Translation gives CASCQRGLLGNQPQHF.

The V gene is TRBV12-3 or TRBV12-4, the J gene TRBJ2-1; tentatively, D is TRBD2 (5 bases). V lost 10 bases to trimming and J lost 4 bases, with 8 bases between them. The CDR3 is made up of 11 amino acids. The CDR3 DNA reads TGTGCCACCTTAGCGTACAATGAGCAGTTCTTC. Amino acid sequence: CATLAYNEQFF.

The rearrangement uses TRBV12-3 or TRBV12-4 and TRBJ2-7; 8 bases line up with TRBD2. The CDR3 covers 16 residues. V shed 4 bases, J shed 0 bases, and the junction held 8 bases outside the gene matches. CDR3 in amino acids: CASSSPSSGRSYEQYF. The DNA of the CDR3 is TGTGCCAGCAGTTCCCCATCTAGCGGGCGCTCCTACGAGCAGTACTTC.

The V gene is TRBV12-3 or TRBV12-4, the J gene TRBJ1-6; D is uncertain. The CDR3 covers 12 residues. V lost 4 bases and J 7 bases, leaving 5 bases between the germline ends. The CDR3: CASSWNNSPLHF. CDR3 coding DNA: TGTGCCAGCAGTTGGAACAATTCACCCCTCCACTTT.

By sample share, this clonotype is medium-sized. The V call is TRBV6-2 or TRBV6-3, the J call TRBJ2-5; unclear D gene. The germline V gene has CDR1 MNHEY and CDR2 SVGEGT. The CDR3 has 11 amino acids. The germline V and J ends were trimmed by 2 bases and 2 bases, with 0 bases remaining between them. The CDR3 loop reads CASSYQETQYF. The CDR3 DNA follows: TGTGCCAGCAGTTACCAAGAGACCCAGTACTTC.

The J gene is TRBJ2-4, the V gene TRBV20-1; TRBD2 matches at 7 bases. The better agreement between TRBJ2-7 and the DNA end casts doubt on the J call. The CDR3 runs 14 residues. Looked up from germline, CDR1 is DFQATT and CDR2 is SNEGSKA (reference sequence). CDR3 sequence: CSARDMGRGSEQYF. Written as DNA, the CDR3 is TGCAGTGCTAGAGATATGGGGAGGGGTAGCGAGCAGTACTTC.

In nucleotides, the CDR3 is TGTGCCATCAAGGAGGGGAACAATTCACCCCTCCACTTT. The encoded protein is CAIKEGNNSPLHF. The V call is TRBV10-3, the J call TRBJ1-6; possible D gene TRBD1, 5 bases. Germline V lookup: CDR1 ENHRY, CDR2 SYGVKD. The length of the CDR3 is 13 residues. The V end was cut by 7 bases, the J end by 7 bases, with 11 bases between.

This chain links TRBV7-6 with TRBJ2-3; D assignment may be TRBD1 or TRBD2 (5 bases each). Trimming removed 4 bases at V and 1 base at J, with 15 bases between. The length of the CDR3 is 16 residues. The V gene's germline CDR1 is SGHVS and CDR2 FNYEAQ. The chain's CDR3 is CASSYAYGGGTDTQYF. CDR3 DNA: TGTGCCAGCAGCTACGCCTATGGGGGAGGCACAGATACGCAGTATTTT.

This clonotype was detected a few times. This chain connects TRBV5-6 to TRBJ2-7; 9 bases agree with TRBD1. This CDR3 has 14 amino acids. In germline, CDR1 is SGHDT, CDR2 YYEEEE. Trimming removed 4 bases from V and 6 bases from J; junction bases left unmatched: 8. The CDR3 spells CASSALRDRAEQYF. CDR3 DNA sequence: TGTGCCAGCAGCGCTCTCCGGGACAGGGCCGAGCAGTACTTC.

The J gene is TRBJ2-5, the V gene TRBV7-8, with TRBD2 identical over 9 bases. With 1 base clipped from V and 4 bases from J, the junction kept 13 bases outside the gene matches. The length of the CDR3 is 18 residues. CDR1 and CDR2 (germline): SGHVS, FQNEAQ. The chain's CDR3 is CASSLEFGWTSVVETQYF. CDR3 DNA sequence: TGTGCCAGCAGCTTAGAGTTCGGTTGGACTAGCGTGGTAGAGACCCAGTACTTC.

In its sample, this clonotype was seen a few times. The rearrangement links TRBV29-1 to TRBJ1-2; no clear D. Germline CDR1 reads SQVTM; CDR2 reads ANQGSEA. Trimming shortened V by 6 bases and J by 8 bases, and 22 bases separated the two germline ends. The CDR3 runs 14 residues. CDR3 sequence: CSVLWGSELDGYTF. The DNA for the CDR3 is TGCAGCGTCTTGTGGGGATCAGAATTAGACGGCTACACCTTC. The full variable domain, rest sourced from reference TRBV29-1 and TRBJ1-2, is SAVISQKPSRDICQRGTSLTIQCQVDSQVTMMFWYRQQPGQSLTLIATANQGSEATYESGFVIDKFPISRPNLTFSTLTVSNMSPEDSSIYLCSVLWGSELDGYTFGSGTRLTVV.

This rearrangement joins TRBV27 to TRBJ1-1; D remains unclear. The CDR3 is made up of 15 amino acids. CDR1 and CDR2 from the germline V gene are MNHEY and SMNVEV (reference sequence). V dropped 4 bases and J dropped 0 bases, with 12 bases sitting between them. CDR3 bases: TGTGCCAGCAGTTCGGCGTGGGCTATGAACACTGAAGCTTTCTTT. This sequence encodes CASSSAWAMNTEAFF.